The rows below give T cell receptor beta chains drawn from one sample of a study of cytomegalovirus exposure and HLA in healthy donors. TCRdb keeps only in-frame clones here, not all; method: immunoSEQ multiplex PCR. The sample yields about 120,000 clones, nearly 75% seen once. Sequenced input: PBMCs. The source of these receptors is a man aged 25 to 40 in good health and CMV-seropositive. CDR3s include the opening cysteine and the closing phenylalanine or tryptophan. The order of the fields is CDR3 protein, CDR3 DNA, clone size, CDR3 length, V gene, J gene, D gene. D genes are given only for firm matches. Where a row states a size, it is once, few, many or the class of an expanded clone; other rows omit it.

CASSRLGQGNIGLYNEQFF	TGTGCCAGCAGCCGGTTGGGACAGGGGAATATCGGGCTCTACAATGAGCAGTTCTTC	NA	19	TRBV27	TRBJ2-1	TRBD1
CASSYDSYGYTF	TGTGCCAGCAGTTATGACAGCTATGGCTACACCTTC	NA	12	TRBV2	TRBJ1-2	NA
CASSAGQGNTEAFF	TGTGCCAGCAGTGCGGGACAGGGGAACACTGAAGCTTTCTTT	NA	14	TRBV6-4	TRBJ1-1	TRBD1
CATRGGARRDTEAFF	TGTGCCACCCGTGGGGGGGCGCGAAGGGACACTGAAGCTTTCTTT	few	15	TRBV19	TRBJ1-1	NA
CASSSAGTGDETQYF	TGTGCCAGCAGCTCAGCCGGGACAGGGGACGAGACCCAGTACTTC	few	15	TRBV5-6	TRBJ2-5	TRBD1
CASSQVTGSTYEQYF	TGCGCCAGCAGCCAAGTGACAGGGAGCACCTACGAGCAGTACTTC	NA	15	TRBV4-1	TRBJ2-7	TRBD1
CASTPTGSSEAFF	TGCGCCAGCACCCCTACAGGGTCGTCTGAAGCTTTCTTT	once	13	TRBV23-1	TRBJ1-1	NA
CASSLIGGNTEAFF	TGTGCCAGCAGCCTAATCGGGGGGAACACTGAAGCTTTCTTT	NA	14	TRBV5-4	TRBJ1-1	NA
CASSRGGANYGYPF	TGTGCCAGCAGCAGGGGAGGGGCTAACTATGGCTACCCCTTC	NA	14	TRBV28	TRBJ1-2	NA
CASSVASGRSYEQYF	TGTGCCAGCAGCGTAGCAAGCGGACGCTCCTACGAGCAGTACTTC	NA	15	TRBV9	TRBJ2-7	NA
CSSSRGETDTQYF	TGTTCCAGCAGCCGAGGAGAGACAGATACGCAGTATTTT	few	13	TRBV7-9	TRBJ2-3	NA
CASSFGRGNEQFF	TGTGCCAGCAGTTTCGGCAGGGGGAATGAGCAGTTCTTC	NA	13	TRBV27	TRBJ2-1	TRBD1
CASSQGLGSYEQYF	TGCGCCAGCAGCCAAGGACTTGGCTCCTACGAGCAGTACTTC	few	14	TRBV4-1	TRBJ2-7	NA
CASSIFGGAVPNTGELFF	TGTGCCAGTAGTATCTTCGGGGGGGCGGTACCGAACACCGGGGAGCTGTTTTTT	NA	18	TRBV19	TRBJ2-2	TRBD2
CASSLTSPWTGDTGELFF	TGTGCCAGCAGTTTAACCTCCCCCTGGACAGGGGACACCGGGGAGCTGTTTTTT	NA	18	TRBV28	TRBJ2-2	TRBD1
CAWSGQGRAYGYTF	TGTGCCTGGAGTGGACAGGGAAGGGCCTATGGCTACACCTTC	few	14	TRBV30	TRBJ1-2	TRBD1
CASRPRGRRETQYF	TGCGCCAGCCGCCCAAGGGGGCGAAGAGAGACCCAGTACTTC	NA	14	TRBV23-1	TRBJ2-5	TRBD1